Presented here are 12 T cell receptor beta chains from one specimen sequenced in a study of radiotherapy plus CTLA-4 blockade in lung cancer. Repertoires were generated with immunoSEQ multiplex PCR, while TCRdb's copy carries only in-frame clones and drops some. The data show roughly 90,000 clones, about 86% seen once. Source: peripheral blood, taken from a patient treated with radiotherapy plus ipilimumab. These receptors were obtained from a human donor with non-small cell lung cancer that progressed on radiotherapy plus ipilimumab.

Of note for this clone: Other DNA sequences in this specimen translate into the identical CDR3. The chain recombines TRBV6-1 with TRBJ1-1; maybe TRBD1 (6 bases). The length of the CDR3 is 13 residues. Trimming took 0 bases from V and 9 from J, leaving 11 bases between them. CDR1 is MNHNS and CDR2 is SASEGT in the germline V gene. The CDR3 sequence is CASSEAIGTKAFF. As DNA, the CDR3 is TGTGCCAGCAGTGAAGCTATCGGGACAAAAGCTTTCTTT.

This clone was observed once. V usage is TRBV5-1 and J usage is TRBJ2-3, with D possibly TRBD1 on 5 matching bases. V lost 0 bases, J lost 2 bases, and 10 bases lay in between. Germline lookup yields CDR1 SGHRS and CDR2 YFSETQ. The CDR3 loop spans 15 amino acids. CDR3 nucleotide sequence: TGCGCCAGCAGCTTGGACCAGGGATACACAGATACGCAGTATTTT. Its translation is CASSLDQGYTDTQYF.

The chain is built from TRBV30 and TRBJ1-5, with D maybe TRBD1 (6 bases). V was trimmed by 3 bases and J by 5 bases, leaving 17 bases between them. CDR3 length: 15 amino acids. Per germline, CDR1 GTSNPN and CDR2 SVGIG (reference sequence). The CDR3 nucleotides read TGTGCCTGGAGGCGTGGGGGAGGGGGGGATCAGCCCCAGCATTTT. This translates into CAWRRGGGGDQPQHF.

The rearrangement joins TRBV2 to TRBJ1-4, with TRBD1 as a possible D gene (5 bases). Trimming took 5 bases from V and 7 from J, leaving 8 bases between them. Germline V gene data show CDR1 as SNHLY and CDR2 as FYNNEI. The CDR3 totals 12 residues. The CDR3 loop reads CASSFRGEKLFF. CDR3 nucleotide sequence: TGTGCCAGCAGTTTTAGGGGTGAAAAACTGTTTTTT.

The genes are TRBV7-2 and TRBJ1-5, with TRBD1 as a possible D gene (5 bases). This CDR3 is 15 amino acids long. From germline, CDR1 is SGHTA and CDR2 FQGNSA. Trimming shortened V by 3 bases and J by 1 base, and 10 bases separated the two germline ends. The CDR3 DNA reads TGTGCCAGCAGCTTGGCAGGGATAAGCAATCAGCCCCAGCATTTT. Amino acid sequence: CASSLAGISNQPQHF.

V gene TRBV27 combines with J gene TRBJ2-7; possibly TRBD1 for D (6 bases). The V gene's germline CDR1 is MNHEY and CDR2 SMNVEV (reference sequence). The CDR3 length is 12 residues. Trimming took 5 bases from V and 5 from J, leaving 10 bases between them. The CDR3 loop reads CASSTGRNEQYF. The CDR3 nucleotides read TGTGCCAGCAGTACAGGGAGAAACGAGCAGTACTTC.

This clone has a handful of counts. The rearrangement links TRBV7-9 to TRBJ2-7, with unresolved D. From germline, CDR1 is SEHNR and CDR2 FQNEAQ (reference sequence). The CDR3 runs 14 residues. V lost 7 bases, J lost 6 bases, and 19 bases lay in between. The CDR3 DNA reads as TGTGCCAGCATCGATCAGGACGGAGCCTCCGAGCAGTACTTC. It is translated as CASIDQDGASEQYF.

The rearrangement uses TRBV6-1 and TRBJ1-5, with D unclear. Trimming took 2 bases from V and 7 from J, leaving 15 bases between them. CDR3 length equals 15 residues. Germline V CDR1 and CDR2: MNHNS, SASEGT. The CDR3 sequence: CASSEIGRVGQPQHF. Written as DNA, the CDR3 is TGTGCCAGCAGTGAAATCGGGAGGGTAGGGCAGCCCCAGCATTTT.

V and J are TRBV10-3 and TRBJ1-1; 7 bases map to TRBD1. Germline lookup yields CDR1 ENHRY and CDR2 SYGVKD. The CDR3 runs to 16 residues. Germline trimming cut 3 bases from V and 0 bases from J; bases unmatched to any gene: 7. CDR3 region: CAISDPLQGVNTEAFF. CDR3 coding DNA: TGTGCCATCAGTGACCCCCTTCAGGGGGTGAACACTGAAGCTTTCTTT.

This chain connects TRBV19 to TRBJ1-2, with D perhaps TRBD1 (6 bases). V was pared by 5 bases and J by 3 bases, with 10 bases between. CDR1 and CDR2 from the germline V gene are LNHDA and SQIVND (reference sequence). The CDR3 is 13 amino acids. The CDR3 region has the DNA TGTGCCAGTAGTGACACAGGGTACTATGGCTACACCTTC. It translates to CASSDTGYYGYTF.

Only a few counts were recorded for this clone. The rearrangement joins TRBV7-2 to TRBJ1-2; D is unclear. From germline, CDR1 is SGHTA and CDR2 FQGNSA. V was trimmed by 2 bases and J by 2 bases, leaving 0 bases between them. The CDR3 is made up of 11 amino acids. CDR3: CASSLNYGYTF. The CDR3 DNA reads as TGTGCCAGCAGCTTAAACTATGGCTACACCTTC.

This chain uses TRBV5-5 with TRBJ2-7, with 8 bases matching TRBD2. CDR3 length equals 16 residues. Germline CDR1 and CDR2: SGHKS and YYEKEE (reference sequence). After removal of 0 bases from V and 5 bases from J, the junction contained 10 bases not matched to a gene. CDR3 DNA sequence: TGTGCCAGCAGCTTGGCCCCGGGGGGGACGAAGGACGAGCAGTACTTC. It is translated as CASSLAPGGTKDEQYF.